Shown below are 10 T cell receptor beta chains from a single sample sequenced in a study of OX40 agonist ivuxolimab in advanced cancers. The data were produced by immunoSEQ multiplex PCR, yet TCRdb's version contains in-frame clones alone and is incomplete. The sample shows 100,000 to 150,000 clones, 90% of them seen only once. The sequences come from CD4+ or CD8+ T cells sorted from blood, collected in a trial of the OX40 agonist ivuxolimab. The receptors come from an adult with an advanced solid tumor such as melanoma, head and neck, liver or kidney cancer.

The chain joins TRBV19 to TRBJ2-4; 9 bases agree with TRBD1. The CDR3 length is 15 residues. Germline V gives CDR1 LNHDA, CDR2 SQIVND (reference sequence). Trimming at V came to 7 bases and at J to 2 bases, leaving 6 bases not matched to a gene. CDR3 in DNA: TGTGCCAGTACCGGACAGGGGACGCCCAAAAACATTCAGTACTTC. Its translation: CASTGQGTPKNIQYF.

The rearrangement joins TRBV25-1 to TRBJ2-6, with no clear D. V dropped 7 bases and J dropped 4 bases, with 11 bases sitting between them. Germline V gene lookup returns CDR1 MGHDK and CDR2 SYGVNS. This CDR3 region has 14 residues. The CDR3 loop is CASTPLGGANVLTF. The CDR3 coding sequence is TGTGCCAGCACTCCCCTCGGCGGGGCCAACGTCCTGACTTTC.

In its sample, this clone was seen once. This chain uses TRBV7-9 with TRBJ2-7; maybe TRBD1 (6 bases). Germline values: CDR1 SEHNR, CDR2 FQNEAQ (reference sequence). Trimming removed 3 bases at V and 6 bases at J, with 18 bases between. There are 15 residues in the CDR3. The DNA for the CDR3 is TGTGCCAGCAGCTTCGGGCAGGGGCCTTCTGCCGAGCAGTACTTC. Its translation is CASSFGQGPSAEQYF.

The genes are TRBV5-6 and TRBJ1-2, with TRBD1 matching over 9 bases. This CDR3 is 14 amino acids long. Germline values: CDR1 SGHDT, CDR2 YYEEEE. With V trimmed by 4 bases and J by 2 bases, 3 bases remained unmatched. The CDR3 loop reads CASSRTGANYGYTF. The DNA for the CDR3 is TGTGCCAGCAGCCGGACAGGGGCGAACTATGGCTACACCTTC. Full variable domain (missing parts from reference TRBV5-6 and TRBJ1-2): DAGVTQSPTHLIKTRGQQVTLRCSPKSGHDTVSWYQQALGQGPQFIFQYYEEEERQRGNFPDRFSGHQFPNYSSELNVNALLLGDSALYLCASSRTGANYGYTFGSGTRLTVV.

This rearrangement joins TRBV5-4 to TRBJ1-5, with a weak D call TRBD1 (6 bases). There are 18 residues in the CDR3. Germline assignment: CDR1 SGHNT and CDR2 YYREEE (reference sequence). Trimming left V 2 bases short and J 0 bases short, with 18 bases between. The CDR3 region is CASSFDRQGLDSNQPQHF. In DNA, the CDR3 is TGTGCCAGCAGCTTTGATCGGCAGGGGTTGGATAGCAATCAGCCCCAGCATTTT.

CDR3 coding DNA: TGTGCCAGCCGCCGGTATTCTGGAAACACCATATATTTT. Translating it yields CASRRYSGNTIYF. This chain uses TRBV2 with TRBJ1-3; no definite D call. The CDR3 sequence is 13 residues long. Germline CDR1 SNHLY, CDR2 FYNNEI. The V end lost 8 bases, the J end lost 1 base, and 9 bases lay between the germline ends.

This clone was counted a single time. The chain joins TRBV11-2 to TRBJ2-2; D not resolved. Germline V gives CDR1 SGHAT, CDR2 FQNNGV. The CDR3 spans 13 residues. Trimming cost V 0 bases and J 7 bases, with 6 bases left between them. The CDR3 region is CASSLDTGGELFF. The CDR3, as DNA: TGTGCCAGCAGCTTAGACACCGGCGGGGAGCTGTTTTTT.

V and J are TRBV2 and TRBJ2-7, with D possibly being TRBD1 (5 bases). The CDR3 runs to 13 residues. V shed 6 bases and J shed 6 bases, with 15 bases lying between them. Germline lookup yields CDR1 SNHLY and CDR2 FYNNEI. The CDR3 DNA follows: TGTGCCAGCAGGAGGACAAGGCCTTCCGAGCAGTACTTC. This sequence encodes CASRRTRPSEQYF. Full variable domain (missing parts from reference TRBV2 and TRBJ2-7): EPEVTQTPSHQVTQMGQEVILRCVPISNHLYFYWYRQILGQKVEFLVSFYNNEISEKSEIFDDQFSVERPDGSNFTLKIRSTKLEDSAMYFCASRRTRPSEQYFGPGTRLTVT.

V gene TRBV25-1 combines with J gene TRBJ2-3; 11 nucleotides match TRBD2. J gave up 6 bases and V 5 bases, and 4 bases lay outside the gene matches. This CDR3 has 14 amino acids. The germline gives CDR1 MGHDK, CDR2 SYGVNS. In nucleotides, the CDR3 is TGTGCCAGCAGTACTAGCGGGAGTGGGGATACGCAGTATTTT. It is translated as CASSTSGSGDTQYF. The whole variable domain, remainder taken from reference TRBV25-1 and TRBJ2-3, is EADIYQTPRYLVIGTGKKITLECSQTMGHDKMYWYQQDPGMELHLIHYSYGVNSTEKGDLSSESTVSRIRTEHFPLTLESARPSHTSQYLCASSTSGSGDTQYFGPGTRLTVL.

The rearrangement links TRBV27 to TRBJ2-7; TRBD1 agrees at 8 bases. CDR1 and CDR2 from the germline V gene are MNHEY and SMNVEV (reference sequence). Trimming removed 0 bases from V and 4 bases from J; junction bases left unmatched: 5. The CDR3 runs to 15 residues. The CDR3 nucleotides read TGTGCCAGCAGTTTATCAACAGGGGGAGGTTACGAGCAGTACTTC. This codes for CASSLSTGGGYEQYF.